The 5 T cell receptor beta chains below were found in one sample sequenced in a study of T cell responses to AZD1222 COVID-19 vaccine. Method: immunoSEQ multiplex PCR; TCRdb's copy keeps in-frame clones and lacks some. This repertoire shows more than 80,000 clones, less than 95% found once; its top ten account for 6.5% to 10%. The specimen comprised peripheral blood, sampled 28 days after the second AZD1222 dose. Receptors were obtained from an adult who received the AZD1222 COVID-19 vaccine.

This clone was picked up a small number of times. V usage is TRBV6-6 and J usage is TRBJ1-2, with a possible D match to TRBD1 (6 bases). This CDR3 is built from 16 residues. The V end lost 5 bases, the J end lost 3 bases, and 19 bases lay between the germline ends. CDR1 and CDR2 from the germline V gene are MNHNY and SVGAGI (reference sequence). Here the CDR3 DNA reads TGTGCCAGCAGTAAAACAGGGATCCTCTTGGACTATGGCTACACCTTC. It yields the protein CASSKTGILLDYGYTF.

J is TRBJ2-5 and V is TRBV29-1; D is possibly TRBD1 or TRBD2 (5 bases each). Germline V lookup: CDR1 SQVTM, CDR2 ANQGSEA. The CDR3 extends over 12 amino acids. V lost 7 bases, J lost 1 base, and 10 bases lay in between. The CDR3 spells CSGDQVQETQYF. CDR3 in DNA: TGCAGCGGGGACCAGGTCCAAGAGACCCAGTACTTC.

The chain employs TRBV19 and TRBJ1-1, with no clear D. Germline V CDR1 and CDR2: LNHDA, SQIVND (reference sequence). Trimming pared 2 bases from V and 0 bases from J, leaving 4 bases between. The CDR3 runs to 13 residues. CDR3 amino acids: CASSISMNTEAFF. CDR3 in DNA: TGTGCCAGTAGTATAAGTATGAACACTGAAGCTTTCTTT.

This sequence joins TRBV14 and TRBJ2-5; 7 positions match TRBD2. V shed 0 bases, J shed 2 bases, and the junction held 15 bases outside the gene matches. Germline CDR1 reads SGHDN; CDR2 reads FVKESK. This CDR3 comprises 19 residues. In nucleotides, the CDR3 is TGTGCCAGCAGCCAAGATGACCGGCTGACTAGCACCTTACAAGAGACCCAGTACTTC. Encoded protein: CASSQDDRLTSTLQETQYF.

The chain joins TRBV18 to TRBJ2-3, with no clear D. V lost 0 bases and J lost 3, with 7 bases in between. The CDR3 loop spans 14 amino acids. Germline assignment: CDR1 KGHSH and CDR2 LQKENI. The CDR3 nucleotides are TGTGCCAGCTCACCACCGACTTTGACAGATACGCAGTATTTT. Translating gives CASSPPTLTDTQYF.